This T cell receptor beta chain emerged from a study of T cell changes during pregnancy in multiple sclerosis. The CDR3 has 14 amino acids. V gave up 0 bases and J gave up 0 bases, with 7 bases separating them. Germline CDR1 is SGDLS and CDR2 is YYNGEE. Clones were read by immunoSEQ multiplex PCR, and TCRdb kept only the in-frame ones, dropping some. The repertoire has about 100,000 clones, 90% to 95% of them found once; the top ten carry over 0.7%. V and J are TRBV9 and TRBJ2-7; D is undetermined. The source is a female donor with multiple sclerosis, enrolled in a pregnancy study. Sequenced material: peripheral blood, taken before pregnancy. The CDR3 DNA reads TGTGCCAGCAGCGTAGTTGAGAGCTCCTACGAGCAGTACTTC. Its protein is CASSVVESSYEQYF.